The T cell receptor (beta chain) described here comes from a study of identical twins. After template switching added a universal primer site, the resulting cDNA carried unique molecular identifiers. TCRdb ran MiXCR on the 5' RACE reads and lists one entry per CDR3 protein. The profile covers 400,000 to 500,000 distinct CDR3 sequences, with under 20% appearing a single time and around 12% taken by the ten largest. Sequenced input: naive T cells sorted from blood. The TCR was taken from a man over 45 in good health.

The CDR3 region is CASRQPAGVQNEQYF. The CDR3 DNA reads TGTGCCAGCAGACAACCGGCGGGAGTTCAGAACGAGCAGTACTTC. The chain links TRBV6-2 or TRBV6-3 to TRBJ2-7; TRBD2 matches 7 bases. The length of the CDR3 is 15 residues. The germline CDR1 and CDR2 sequences are MNHEY and SVGEGT. V was pared by 6 bases and J by 5 bases, with 13 bases of the junction left unmatched.